The 5 T cell receptor beta chains listed next were all sequenced from one sample in a study of technical replicates of blood from several donors. This table comes from immunoSEQ multiplex PCR, and its TCRdb copy is limited to in-frame clones, with some not included. The sample shows approximately 84,000 clones, roughly 98% of them seen only once. The sequenced material came from T cells isolated from PBMCs. These receptors were obtained from a human donor in good health.

As DNA, the CDR3 is TGTGCCTGGTCGGACAGGGGTGGGGAGCAGTACTTC. Translating it yields CAWSDRGGEQYF. The chain recombines TRBV30 with TRBJ2-7; TRBD1 matches at 9 bases. The CDR3 sequence is 12 residues long. Looked up from germline, CDR1 is GTSNPN and CDR2 is SVGIG (reference sequence). V lost 5 bases, J lost 7 bases, and 6 bases stayed unmatched.

This chain connects TRBV10-3 to TRBJ2-1; TRBD2 matches at 7 bases. The CDR3 covers 14 residues. Trimming cost V 6 bases and J 4 bases; bases outside gene matches: 6. Germline V gene sequence: CDR1 ENHRY, CDR2 SYGVKD. The CDR3 spells CAISPSGDYNEQFF. The CDR3 bases are TGTGCCATCAGCCCCAGCGGGGATTACAATGAGCAGTTCTTC.

This sequence joins TRBV12-5 and TRBJ1-5; D is unresolved. The CDR3 totals 11 residues. Trimming shortened V by 5 bases and J by 10 bases, and 9 bases separated the two germline ends. Germline assignment: CDR1 LGHNT and CDR2 FRNRAP. CDR3 amino acids: CASGMLEPQHF. DNA of the CDR3: TGTGCTAGTGGTATGTTAGAACCCCAGCATTTT.

The chain links TRBV27 to TRBJ2-3, with 13 bases matching TRBD2. Germline values: CDR1 MNHEY, CDR2 SMNVEV (reference sequence). V lost 6 bases to trimming and J lost 2 bases; unmatched junction nucleotides: 2. The CDR3 is 15 residues long. The CDR3, as DNA: TGTGCCAGCAGCGGGACTAGCGGGATCACAGATACGCAGTATTTT. Encoded protein: CASSGTSGITDTQYF.

This chain links TRBV19 with TRBJ1-1, with D possibly TRBD1 on 6 matching bases. The CDR3 runs 13 residues. Germline V gene data show CDR1 as LNHDA and CDR2 as SQIVND (reference sequence). Trimming shortened V by 5 bases and J by 4 bases, and 11 bases separated the two germline ends. This CDR3 is CASSQGIFTEAFF. As DNA, the CDR3 is TGTGCCAGTAGTCAGGGGATATTCACTGAAGCTTTCTTT.